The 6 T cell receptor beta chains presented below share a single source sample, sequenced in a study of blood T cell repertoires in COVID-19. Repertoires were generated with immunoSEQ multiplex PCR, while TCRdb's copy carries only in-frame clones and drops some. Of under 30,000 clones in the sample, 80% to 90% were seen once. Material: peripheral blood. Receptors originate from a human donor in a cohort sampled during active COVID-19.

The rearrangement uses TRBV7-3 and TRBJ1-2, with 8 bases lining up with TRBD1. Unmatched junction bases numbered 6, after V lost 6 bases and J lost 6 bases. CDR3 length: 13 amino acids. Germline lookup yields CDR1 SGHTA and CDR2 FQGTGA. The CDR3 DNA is TGTGCCAGCAGACGCAGGGGGCGAGATGGCTACACCTTC. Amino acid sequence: CASRRRGRDGYTF.

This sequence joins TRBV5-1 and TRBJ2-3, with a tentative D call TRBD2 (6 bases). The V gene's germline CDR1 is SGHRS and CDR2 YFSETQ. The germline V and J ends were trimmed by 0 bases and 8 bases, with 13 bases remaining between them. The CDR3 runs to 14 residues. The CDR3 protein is CASSLARQTSTQYF. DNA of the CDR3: TGCGCCAGCAGCTTGGCCCGCCAGACTAGTACGCAGTATTTT.

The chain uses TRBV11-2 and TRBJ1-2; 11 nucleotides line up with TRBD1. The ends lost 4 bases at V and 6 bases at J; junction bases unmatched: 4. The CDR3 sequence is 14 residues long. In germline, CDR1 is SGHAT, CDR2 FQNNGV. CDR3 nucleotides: TGTGCCAGCAGCTCCCCGGGACAGGGGGATGGCTACACCTTC. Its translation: CASSSPGQGDGYTF.

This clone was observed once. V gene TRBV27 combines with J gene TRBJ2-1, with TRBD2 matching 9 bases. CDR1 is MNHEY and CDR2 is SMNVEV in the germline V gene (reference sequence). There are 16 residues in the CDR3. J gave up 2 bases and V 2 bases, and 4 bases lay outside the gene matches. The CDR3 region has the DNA TGTGCCAGCAGTTTAAGCGCGGGGGGGCCCTACAATGAGCAGTTCTTC. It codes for CASSLSAGGPYNEQFF.

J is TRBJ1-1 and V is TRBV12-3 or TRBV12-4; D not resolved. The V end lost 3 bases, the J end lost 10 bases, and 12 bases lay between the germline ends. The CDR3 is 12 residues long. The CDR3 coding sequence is TGTGCCAGCAGTTTTCCGGGGATTTCAGCTTTCTTT. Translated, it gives CASSFPGISAFF.

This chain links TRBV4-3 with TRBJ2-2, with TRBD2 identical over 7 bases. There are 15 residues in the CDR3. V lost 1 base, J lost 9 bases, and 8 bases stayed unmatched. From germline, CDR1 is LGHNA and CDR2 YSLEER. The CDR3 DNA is TGCGCCAGCAGCCAAGCCGGGACTATTGACAGGGAGCTGTTTTTT. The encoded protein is CASSQAGTIDRELFF.